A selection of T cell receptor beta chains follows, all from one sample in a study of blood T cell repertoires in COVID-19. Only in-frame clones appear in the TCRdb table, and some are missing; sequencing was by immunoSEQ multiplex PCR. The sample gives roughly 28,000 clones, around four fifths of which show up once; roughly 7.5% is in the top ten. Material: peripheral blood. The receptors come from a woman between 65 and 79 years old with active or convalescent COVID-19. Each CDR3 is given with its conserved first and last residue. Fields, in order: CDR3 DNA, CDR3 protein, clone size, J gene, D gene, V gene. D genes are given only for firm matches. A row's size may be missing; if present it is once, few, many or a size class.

TGTGCCTGTGACAGGGGGCGGATGAACGAGCAGTACTTC | CACDRGRMNEQYF | . | TRBJ2-7 | TRBD1 | TRBV30
TGTGCCAGTAGTCGAGGGACAGGAACCTACAATGAGCAGTTCTTC | CASSRGTGTYNEQFF | . | TRBJ2-1 | TRBD1 | TRBV19
TGCGCCAGCAGCCAAGAAGCAGCGGGAGGCCCCATCACCGGGGAGCTGTTTTTT | CASSQEAAGGPITGELFF | few | TRBJ2-2 | TRBD2 | TRBV4-3
TGTGCCAGCAGCTTAGCGGCGACAGAGTCTGGAAACACCATATATTTT | CASSLAATESGNTIYF | . | TRBJ1-3 | . | TRBV7-2
TGCAGTGCCAGTCCTAGCGGGAGGGCCTTTGGGGCCAACGTCCTGACTTTC | CSASPSGRAFGANVLTF | . | TRBJ2-6 | TRBD2 | TRBV20-1
TGCAGCGTCTCTCACGGAGAGACCCAGTACTTC | CSVSHGETQYF | . | TRBJ2-5 | . | TRBV29-1
TGCAGTGCTAGTAGGCCCGGGACTAGCGGGAGGTATGAGCAGTTCTTC | CSASRPGTSGRYEQFF | few | TRBJ2-1 | TRBD2 | TRBV20-1
TGTGCCAGCAGCTTCAGGGAAACTGGAAACACCATATATTTT | CASSFRETGNTIYF | . | TRBJ1-3 | . | TRBV7-8
TGTGCCAGCAGCCTAGTGGGGCTAGCGGGTTACAATGAGCAGTTCTTC | CASSLVGLAGYNEQFF | . | TRBJ2-1 | TRBD2 | TRBV9
TGTGCCAGCAGCTTTTACAGGGCGAGGGAGCAGTACTTC | CASSFYRAREQYF | . | TRBJ2-7 | . | TRBV7-2
TGTGCCAGCCGAAGCTTGGCTAGCGGTGCCTACGAGCAGTACTTC | CASRSLASGAYEQYF | . | TRBJ2-7 | TRBD2 | TRBV19
TGTGCCAGCAGACGACAGAACTATGGCTACACCTTC | CASRRQNYGYTF | . | TRBJ1-2 | . | TRBV6-5
TGTGCCAGTAGTAAAGAGGACAGGGGCAGATACGAGCAGTACTTC | CASSKEDRGRYEQYF | . | TRBJ2-7 | TRBD1 | TRBV19
TGTGCCACCAGCACAGGGGGCACAGATACGCAGTATTTT | CATSTGGTDTQYF | . | TRBJ2-3 | . | TRBV15
TGTGCCAGCAGCTCGGTTCATGTGGACACTGAAGCTTTCTTT | CASSSVHVDTEAFF | . | TRBJ1-1 | . | TRBV5-6
TGTGCCAGTAGTGCCGGGACAGGGAACTACGAGCAGTACTTC | CASSAGTGNYEQYF | . | TRBJ2-7 | TRBD1 | TRBV19
TGTGCCAGCAGTTCTAGCGGGGGATCTCCGAATGAGCAGTTCTTC | CASSSSGGSPNEQFF | . | TRBJ2-1 | TRBD2 | TRBV6-2/TRBV6-3
TGTGCCAGTAGTATCGGGAATCCGGAAGGGAAACTGTTTTTT | CASSIGNPEGKLFF | . | TRBJ1-4 | . | TRBV19
TGTGCCAGCAACGTGGCGGGGCGTTCCTACGAGCAGTACTTC | CASNVAGRSYEQYF | . | TRBJ2-7 | . | TRBV7-2
TGTGCCAGCAGTTTACAGGGGACAAACACCATATATTTT | CASSLQGTNTIYF | once | TRBJ1-3 | . | TRBV28
TGTGCTAGTGGCCTGCGGGAAACCATATATTTT | CASGLRETIYF | . | TRBJ1-3 | . | TRBV12-5
TGTGCCAGTAGTTTTAAACCGAGCTCTGGAAACACCATATATTTT | CASSFKPSSGNTIYF | . | TRBJ1-3 | . | TRBV19
TGTGCCAGCCGATGGGAGGCGGTCAACTATGGCTACACCTTC | CASRWEAVNYGYTF | . | TRBJ1-2 | . | TRBV2
TGTGCCAGCAGTGAACGGCGGCAAACGGCCCAGTACTTC | CASSERRQTAQYF | . | TRBJ2-5 | . | TRBV2
TGTGCCAGCAGTAGGAGGACCAGCACTTCCGCGACCCAGTACTTC | CASSRRTSTSATQYF | . | TRBJ2-5 | . | TRBV6-5
TGTGCCAGCACCTGGGGACTAACATACGAGCAGTACTTC | CASTWGLTYEQYF | medium-sized | TRBJ2-7 | TRBD2 | TRBV7-9
TGCGCCAGCAGCCAAGGGACTAGCGGAGCTTCCTACAATGAGCAGTTCTTC | CASSQGTSGASYNEQFF | . | TRBJ2-1 | TRBD2 | TRBV4-3
TGTGCCAGCAGCTTAAGACTAGCGGGAGGATACGAGCAGTACTTC | CASSLRLAGGYEQYF | . | TRBJ2-7 | TRBD2 | TRBV7-6
TGTGCCACCAGTGATCAGGACAGGGGGCTTGTAAAGGGCCAAACAGATACGCAGTATTTT | CATSDQDRGLVKGQTDTQYF | . | TRBJ2-3 | TRBD1 | TRBV24-1
TGCGCCAGCAGTGAGGGACTAGGAGAGCAGTACTTC | CASSEGLGEQYF | . | TRBJ2-7 | TRBD2 | TRBV10-1
TGTGCCAGCAGTTTCGGGACTAGCGGGGGAATAGCCAAAAACATTCAGTACTTC | CASSFGTSGGIAKNIQYF | once | TRBJ2-4 | TRBD2 | TRBV6-2/TRBV6-3
TGTGCCAGCAGCAGAATCGACAGCGCGAGCCCAGATACGCAGTATTTT | CASSRIDSASPDTQYF | . | TRBJ2-3 | . | TRBV5-6
TGTGCCAGTAGTCTACAGGGGAAACTGTTTTTT | CASSLQGKLFF | . | TRBJ1-4 | TRBD1 | TRBV19
TGTGCCAGCAGCCAGGACAGGGGAGTAGATACGCAGTATTTT | CASSQDRGVDTQYF | . | TRBJ2-3 | TRBD1 | TRBV25-1
TGTGCCAGCAGCAACTCCACGACAGGGATGTACAATCAGCCCCAGCATTTT | CASSNSTTGMYNQPQHF | once | TRBJ1-5 | . | TRBV21-1
TGTGCCAGCAGCTTAGTTACACGAATTGGCTATGGCTACACCTTC | CASSLVTRIGYGYTF | . | TRBJ1-2 | . | TRBV11-2
TGTGCCAGCGGAAGGGTGGGACTTAGCTACACCTTC | CASGRVGLSYTF | . | TRBJ1-2 | . | TRBV27
TGTGCCAGCAGCCCTCGACAGGGGAAAAACACTGAAGCTTTCTTT | CASSPRQGKNTEAFF | . | TRBJ1-1 | TRBD1 | TRBV9
TGCGCCAGCAGCTTAGGACAGGTGGGGTCGGCTTTCTTT | CASSLGQVGSAFF | . | TRBJ1-1 | TRBD1 | TRBV5-1
TGCGCCAGCAGCTTAATTGGGACAGGGAACTATGGCTACACCTTC | CASSLIGTGNYGYTF | . | TRBJ1-2 | TRBD1 | TRBV5-1
TGTGCCACCAGCAGAGAGAGGCAGCGAGGTCCCCTCTATGGCTACACCTTC | CATSRERQRGPLYGYTF | . | TRBJ1-2 | . | TRBV15
TGTGCCTGGAGTGTACTGGATGGCTACACCTTC | CAWSVLDGYTF | medium-sized | TRBJ1-2 | . | TRBV30
TGCAGCCACGACCAGGGTAATGGCTACACCTTC | CSHDQGNGYTF | . | TRBJ1-2 | . | TRBV29-1
TGTGCCAGCAGTTTATGGGGACTGGATTTAGGGGCCGGGGAGCTGTTTTTT | CASSLWGLDLGAGELFF | . | TRBJ2-2 | . | TRBV28
TGTGCCAGCAGAAACCCGGGACAGCTCTATGGCTACACCTTC | CASRNPGQLYGYTF | . | TRBJ1-2 | TRBD1 | TRBV7-2
TGTGCCAGCAGCCGACAGGGTCGGCAGTACTTC | CASSRQGRQYF | . | TRBJ2-7 | TRBD1 | TRBV13
TGTGCCAGCAGCTTAGGGCTGGTTTTGGTTCATAGCAATCAGCCCCAGCATTTT | CASSLGLVLVHSNQPQHF | . | TRBJ1-5 | . | TRBV7-8
TGTGCCAGCAGTCCACCGGGTGGAAACACCATATATTTT | CASSPPGGNTIYF | few | TRBJ1-3 | . | TRBV27
TGCGCCAGCAGCTCATACCGGGGGGGCTTAACCGGGGAGCTGTTTTTT | CASSSYRGGLTGELFF | . | TRBJ2-2 | TRBD2 | TRBV4-3
TGCGCCAGCACCCAAGCGGATGCGAGTAACGAGCAGTTCTTC | CASTQADASNEQFF | . | TRBJ2-1 | . | TRBV10-2